This is a list of T cell receptor beta chains from one sample in a study of cytotoxic CD8 clonotypes in ibrutinib-treated CLL. The assay was immunoSEQ multiplex PCR, and TCRdb's table has in-frame clones only and misses some. The top ten hold 5.1% of the sample, which has 110,000 to 150,000 clones, about 80% seen once. This specimen was PBMCs, taken after 24 months of ibrutinib treatment. These receptors were taken from a human donor with chronic lymphocytic leukemia. CDR3s include the opening cysteine and the closing phenylalanine or tryptophan. The D gene is left open where the match is weak. Clone size appears in some rows only: once, few, many, or a class for an expanded clone.

j_gene: TRBJ1-1; v_gene: TRBV5-4; d_gene: -; abundance: -; CDR3nt: TGTGCCAGCAGCTTGGTGCCCCTTAGCACAGGGTTGACTGAAGCTTTCTTT; CDR3aa: CASSLVPLSTGLTEAFF
j_gene: TRBJ2-7; v_gene: TRBV4-1; d_gene: -; abundance: -; CDR3nt: TGCGCCAGCAGCCAGAAACAGGGTTCCCACGAGCAGTACTTC; CDR3aa: CASSQKQGSHEQYF
j_gene: TRBJ2-2; v_gene: TRBV11-3; d_gene: -; abundance: -; CDR3nt: TGTGCCAGCAGCTTAGGGTCTGGGGGCGACACCGGGGAGCTGTTTTTT; CDR3aa: CASSLGSGGDTGELFF
j_gene: TRBJ2-1; v_gene: TRBV7-3; d_gene: TRBD2; abundance: -; CDR3nt: TGTGCCAGCAGCTTAACTCTGAGCGGGAGTTCCAAGCAGTTCTTC; CDR3aa: CASSLTLSGSSKQFF
j_gene: TRBJ2-7; v_gene: TRBV4-2; d_gene: TRBD1; abundance: -; CDR3nt: TGTGCCAGCAGCCAAGGACAGGGTACCTACGAGCAGTACTTC; CDR3aa: CASSQGQGTYEQYF
j_gene: TRBJ1-1; v_gene: TRBV5-1; d_gene: TRBD1; abundance: -; CDR3nt: TGCGCCAGCAGTTGGGACAGGATGATGAACACTGAAGCTTTCTTT; CDR3aa: CASSWDRMMNTEAFF
j_gene: TRBJ1-3; v_gene: TRBV4-2; d_gene: -; abundance: few; CDR3nt: TGTGCCAGCAGCCAAGTCGGTGGGGGAAACACCATATATTTT; CDR3aa: CASSQVGGGNTIYF
j_gene: TRBJ2-7; v_gene: TRBV18; d_gene: TRBD2; abundance: -; CDR3nt: TGTGCCAGCTCACCCACTAGCGGGGGGACCTACGAGCAGTACTTC; CDR3aa: CASSPTSGGTYEQYF
j_gene: TRBJ2-3; v_gene: TRBV6-5; d_gene: TRBD2; abundance: -; CDR3nt: TGTGCCAGCACCTGGACTAGCGCTACAGATACGCAGTATTTT; CDR3aa: CASTWTSATDTQYF
j_gene: TRBJ1-3; v_gene: TRBV28; d_gene: -; abundance: -; CDR3nt: TGTGCCAGCAGTTTATGGACAGGCGCCTCTGGAAACACCATATATTTT; CDR3aa: CASSLWTGASGNTIYF
j_gene: TRBJ2-1; v_gene: TRBV9; d_gene: -; abundance: few; CDR3nt: TGTGCCAGCAGCGTAGCGGGGATTGGCGCGTACTCCTACAATGAGCAGTTCTTC; CDR3aa: CASSVAGIGAYSYNEQFF
j_gene: TRBJ2-5; v_gene: TRBV2; d_gene: -; abundance: once; CDR3nt: TGTGCCAGCACCCTCGGGGGTCAACAAGAGACCCAGTACTTC; CDR3aa: CASTLGGQQETQYF
j_gene: TRBJ1-1; v_gene: TRBV7-2; d_gene: -; abundance: -; CDR3nt: TGTGCCAGTTTGAAGGTGAACACTGAAGCTTTCTTT; CDR3aa: CASLKVNTEAFF
j_gene: TRBJ2-5; v_gene: TRBV23-1; d_gene: -; abundance: few; CDR3nt: TGCGCCAGCAGCCCGTGGGGGGCCCCAGGTGAGACCCAGTACTTC; CDR3aa: CASSPWGAPGETQYF
j_gene: TRBJ2-1; v_gene: TRBV18; d_gene: -; abundance: once; CDR3nt: TGTGCCAGCTCACTGGGCCCCGACAATGAGCAGTTCTTC; CDR3aa: CASSLGPDNEQFF
j_gene: TRBJ2-1; v_gene: TRBV5-1; d_gene: -; abundance: -; CDR3nt: TGCGCCAGCAGCGCCTCCGGGACAGCGGGTGAGCAGTTCTTC; CDR3aa: CASSASGTAGEQFF
j_gene: TRBJ2-5; v_gene: TRBV28; d_gene: TRBD2; abundance: -; CDR3nt: TGTGCCAGCAGTCCCCCGGGTCCCGGGGGGGAGACCCAGTACTTC; CDR3aa: CASSPPGPGGETQYF
j_gene: TRBJ2-7; v_gene: TRBV2; d_gene: -; abundance: -; CDR3nt: TGTGCCAGCAGTGAATACAGGGAGAGGCAGTACTTC; CDR3aa: CASSEYRERQYF
j_gene: TRBJ2-1; v_gene: TRBV28; d_gene: TRBD1; abundance: -; CDR3nt: TGTGCCAGCAGTCCCCGCCCCGGACAGGTACACCACAATGAGCAGTTCTTC; CDR3aa: CASSPRPGQVHHNEQFF
j_gene: TRBJ2-7; v_gene: TRBV7-9; d_gene: -; abundance: -; CDR3nt: TGTGCCAGCAGCCGCCGGGGGCGGCGGGAGCCGTACTTC; CDR3aa: CASSRRGRREPYF
j_gene: TRBJ2-7; v_gene: TRBV10-3; d_gene: TRBD2; abundance: -; CDR3nt: TGTGCCATCAGCACCGGGACTAGCGGCTTTGTGACCCTCTACGAGCAGTACTTC; CDR3aa: CAISTGTSGFVTLYEQYF
j_gene: TRBJ1-6; v_gene: TRBV7-2; d_gene: -; abundance: -; CDR3nt: TGTGCCAGCAGCTTAGGGGTCAGGGGCACGGGTTCACCCCTCCACTTT; CDR3aa: CASSLGVRGTGSPLHF
j_gene: TRBJ2-7; v_gene: TRBV15; d_gene: -; abundance: -; CDR3nt: TGTGCCACCAGCACGAGGGGTGTCCGCGAGCAGTACTTC; CDR3aa: CATSTRGVREQYF
j_gene: TRBJ1-6; v_gene: TRBV7-2; d_gene: -; abundance: -; CDR3nt: TGTGCCCTGGGGGGGGTAGGGTCCTATAATTCACCCCTCCACTTT; CDR3aa: CALGGVGSYNSPLHF
j_gene: TRBJ2-3; v_gene: TRBV4-2; d_gene: TRBD2; abundance: -; CDR3nt: TGTGCCAGCAGCCTCGAGCGGGGGGGCACAGATACGCAGTATTTT; CDR3aa: CASSLERGGTDTQYF
j_gene: TRBJ2-3; v_gene: TRBV4-3; d_gene: TRBD2; abundance: -; CDR3nt: TGCGCCAGCAGCCAAGGGGGACTAGCGGGCCCTGGTACAGATACGCAGTATTTT; CDR3aa: CASSQGGLAGPGTDTQYF
j_gene: TRBJ2-2; v_gene: TRBV11-1; d_gene: -; abundance: few; CDR3nt: TGTGCCAGCAGCTTGCAGGGAAGCACCGGGGAGCTGTTTTTT; CDR3aa: CASSLQGSTGELFF
j_gene: TRBJ2-3; v_gene: TRBV6-5; d_gene: -; abundance: -; CDR3nt: TGTGCCAGCCGACGCCCCTGGGGAGATACGCAGTATTTT; CDR3aa: CASRRPWGDTQYF
j_gene: TRBJ2-1; v_gene: TRBV7-8; d_gene: -; abundance: -; CDR3nt: TGTGCCAGCAGCTTATCCCTAAACAATGAGCAGTTCTTC; CDR3aa: CASSLSLNNEQFF
j_gene: TRBJ2-7; v_gene: TRBV6-5; d_gene: -; abundance: -; CDR3nt: TGTGCCAGCAGTTCACGGACAGTTCAGGTCCACGAGCAGTACTTC; CDR3aa: CASSSRTVQVHEQYF
j_gene: TRBJ1-1; v_gene: TRBV7-7; d_gene: TRBD1; abundance: few; CDR3nt: TGTGCCAGCAGCTCCCGCGAGGGACTCGAGGGGCAGGGGGACACTGAAGCTTTCTTT; CDR3aa: CASSSREGLEGQGDTEAFF
j_gene: TRBJ2-1; v_gene: TRBV27; d_gene: -; abundance: -; CDR3nt: TGTGCCAGCAGTTTAGCGGTAGCCGTCGAGCAGTTCTTC; CDR3aa: CASSLAVAVEQFF
j_gene: TRBJ2-7; v_gene: TRBV6-6; d_gene: -; abundance: -; CDR3nt: TGTGCCAGCAGTTACACCAGGGCTCCCGGCGAGCAGTACTTC; CDR3aa: CASSYTRAPGEQYF
j_gene: TRBJ2-7; v_gene: TRBV11-1; d_gene: -; abundance: once; CDR3nt: TGTGCCGCCGGGAGAGGGAACGAGCAGTACTTC; CDR3aa: CAAGRGNEQYF
j_gene: TRBJ2-7; v_gene: TRBV7-2; d_gene: -; abundance: -; CDR3nt: TGTGCCAGCAGCCCCGCCGCGGGCGGTAGCTCCTACGAGCAGTACTTC; CDR3aa: CASSPAAGGSSYEQYF
j_gene: TRBJ2-6; v_gene: TRBV30; d_gene: -; abundance: -; CDR3nt: TGTGCCTGGAGTGTAATGGGGGCAGCTGCTGGGGCCAACGTCCTGACTTTC; CDR3aa: CAWSVMGAAAGANVLTF
j_gene: TRBJ1-3; v_gene: TRBV5-6; d_gene: -; abundance: few; CDR3nt: TGTGCCAGCAGCTTGCCGGGCGCTGGAAACACCATATATTTT; CDR3aa: CASSLPGAGNTIYF
j_gene: TRBJ2-1; v_gene: TRBV2; d_gene: TRBD2; abundance: -; CDR3nt: TGTGCCAGCAGGGGGACTAGCGGGGGGTCCAATGAGCAGTTCTTC; CDR3aa: CASRGTSGGSNEQFF
j_gene: TRBJ2-5; v_gene: TRBV5-1; d_gene: -; abundance: -; CDR3nt: TGCGCCAGCAGCCCCGTTTGGGGGTACCAAGAGACCCAGTACTTC; CDR3aa: CASSPVWGYQETQYF
j_gene: TRBJ2-5; v_gene: TRBV18; d_gene: TRBD1; abundance: -; CDR3nt: TGTGCCAGCTCACGAAACCTACAGGGGTGGGAGACCCAGTACTTC; CDR3aa: CASSRNLQGWETQYF
j_gene: TRBJ1-5; v_gene: TRBV7-9; d_gene: TRBD1; abundance: -; CDR3nt: TGTGCCAGCAGCCAAGGGGGCCATCAGCCCCAGCATTTT; CDR3aa: CASSQGGHQPQHF
j_gene: TRBJ1-4; v_gene: TRBV4-3; d_gene: TRBD1; abundance: -; CDR3nt: TGCGCCAGCAGCCATCGCCAGGGGGTGGGTAATGAAAAACTGTTTTTT; CDR3aa: CASSHRQGVGNEKLFF
j_gene: TRBJ2-5; v_gene: TRBV4-2; d_gene: TRBD2; abundance: -; CDR3nt: TGTGCCAGCAGCCAAGGGGGGGGACTAGCAGCCCAAGAGACCCAGTACTTC; CDR3aa: CASSQGGGLAAQETQYF